This T cell receptor beta chain was identified during a study of regulatory T cells in long-lasting Graves disease. Time point: newly diagnosed GD, antithyroid drugs for less than 3 months. TCR sequences were obtained from RNA taken from PBMCs. This clonotype was observed many times. The authors built TCR beta libraries using iRepertoire HTBI primers and Arm-PCR of CDR3 regions. Each CDR3 protein gets one entry after TCRdb re-called the multiplex PCR reads with MiXCR. This sample carries roughly 500,000 distinct CDR3 sequences, around an eighth of them seen once, and the ten largest clones take 10%. This same sample was also part of a study on T cells in Graves' hyperthyroidism and ophthalmopathy.

This receptor was taken from a young man with Graves disease. The specimen comprised peripheral blood mononuclear cells (PBMCs), sampled at new diagnosis, from a patient treated with antithyroid drugs.

The chain's CDR3 is CASSLAAGSNGYTF. The CDR3 DNA reads TGCGCCAGCAGCTTGGCCGCAGGCTCGAATGGCTACACCTTC. V is TRBV5-1 and J is TRBJ1-2; D uncertain. Germline lookup yields CDR1 SGHRS and CDR2 YFSETQ. This CDR3 region has 14 residues. The ends were cut back, 0 bases at V and 6 bases at J, with 12 bases in the middle.